This TCR beta chain was retrieved from a study of T cells in Graves' hyperthyroidism and ophthalmopathy. Study conclusions and caveats: Ophthalmopathy cases were set apart from stable hyperthyroidism by a 13 V-J model. Also found in blood were most expanded thyroid clonotypes above 0.001.

There were TCR beta CDR3 regions amplified from RNA transcripts. In the first-round RT-PCR of the TCR CDR3, the HTBI primer set was used. A single record per CDR3 protein comes from TCRdb applying MiXCR to the multiplex PCR reads. The sample has around 300,000 distinct CDR3 sequences, 12% to 15% seen once. The germline CDR1 and CDR2 sequences are SGHTA and FQGNSA. V was cut by 5 bases and J by 4 bases, with 15 bases left in between. This CDR3 contains 15 residues. Worth noting for this clonotype: Its antigen is undetermined.

This rearrangement joins TRBV7-2 to TRBJ2-1; weak D call: TRBD2 (6 bases). The clonotype was recovered from a woman in her thirties or forties with Graves' hyperthyroidism. The sequencing input was blood. The chain's CDR3 is CASSPRDGLYNEQFF. CDR3 sequence (DNA): TGTGCCAGCAGCCCCCGGGACGGACTATACAATGAGCAGTTCTTC.